A single sample gave rise to the 17 T cell receptor beta chains below, sequenced in a study of T cells expressing NK-cell markers. No DNA is given; TCRdb re-called the 5' RACE reads and lists each CDR3 protein once. The specimen's table records some 390,000 distinct CDR3 sequences. The sequenced sample consisted of blood T cells: a sorted CD56 or NKG2C T cell subset, CD4+ or CD8+ T cells, or bulk PBMC T cells (not recorded which). These receptors were taken from a woman between 45 and 60 years old in good health.

The rearrangement uses TRBV11-2 and TRBJ2-5; TCRdb indicates TRBD1, and absent DNA this call remains unverified. Germline V gene lookup returns CDR1 SGHAT and CDR2 FQNNGV. This CDR3 spans 16 amino acids. This chain's CDR3 is CASSLLTGVNQETQYF.

The J gene is TRBJ2-1, the V gene TRBV4-1; TCRdb proposes TRBD1, but this gene call is untestable without DNA. Germline CDR1 is MGHRA and CDR2 is YSYEKL. The CDR3 spans 14 residues. CDR3 region: CASSPQLSSGRQFF.

The rearrangement joins TRBV5-1 to TRBJ2-1; TCRdb outputs TRBD2, but without DNA this stays unchecked. There are 17 residues in the CDR3. Germline V gene data show CDR1 as SGHRS and CDR2 as YFSETQ. The CDR3 sequence is CASSPRLAGGGYNEQFF.

The chain is built from TRBV5-1 and TRBJ2-3; TCRdb proposes TRBD1, but this gene call is untestable without DNA. There are 16 residues in the CDR3. The germline CDR1 and CDR2 sequences are SGHRS and YFSETQ. The CDR3 loop is CASSPGQGHFSDTQYF.

The chain uses TRBV20-1 and TRBJ1-1. The CDR3 totals 12 residues. Per the germline V gene, CDR1 is DFQATT and CDR2 is SNEGSKA (reference sequence). This chain's CDR3 is CSARDIRGEAFF.

V gene TRBV10-2 combines with J gene TRBJ1-2; TCRdb lists TRBD1, though no DNA is available to test this call. Per germline, CDR1 WSHSY and CDR2 SAAADI. The CDR3 is 16 amino acids. CDR3 sequence: CASSVLDRGQSYGYTF.

This sequence joins TRBV5-1 and TRBJ2-3; the D gene TCRdb calls, TRBD1, cannot be checked with no DNA. CDR3 length: 14 residues. The germline V gene encodes CDR1 SGHRS and CDR2 YFSETQ. CDR3 region: CASSLAVGADTQYF.

The chain links TRBV28 to TRBJ1-2. The germline V gene has CDR1 MDHEN and CDR2 SYDVKM. The CDR3 consists of 12 residues. CDR3 amino acids: CASNNRLYGYTF.

The chain is built from TRBV2 and TRBJ1-4. In germline, CDR1 is SNHLY, CDR2 FYNNEI. This CDR3 has 13 residues. CDR3 in amino acids: CASKVFGNEKLFF. The full variable domain, its missing parts supplied by reference TRBV2 and TRBJ1-4, is EPEVTQTPSHQVTQMGQEVILRCVPISNHLYFYWYRQILGQKVEFLVSFYNNEISEKSEIFDDQFSVERPDGSNFTLKIRSTKLEDSAMYFCASKVFGNEKLFFGSGTQLSVL.

This chain connects TRBV24-1 to TRBJ1-1; the D gene TCRdb calls, TRBD1, cannot be checked with no DNA. The germline CDR1 and CDR2 sequences are KGHDR and SFDVKD. The CDR3 spans 14 residues. CDR3 sequence reads: CATSAGHSNTEAFF.

The chain carries TRBV12-3 or TRBV12-4 and TRBJ2-4; TCRdb calls TRBD2, which cannot be checked without DNA. CDR3 length: 15 residues. CDR3 amino acids: CASSLILANKNIQYF.

The V and J genes are TRBV6-6 and TRBJ2-4; TCRdb names TRBD1, which stays unverified in the absence of DNA. Per the germline V gene, CDR1 is MNHNY and CDR2 is SVGAGI (reference sequence). The CDR3 is 16 amino acids. The CDR3 loop is CASSYPYRGLKNIQYF.

The chain joins TRBV12-3 or TRBV12-4 to TRBJ2-2; TCRdb proposes TRBD1, but this gene call is untestable without DNA. There are 14 residues in the CDR3. This chain's CDR3 is CAPSGTGGTGELFF.

V is TRBV13 and J is TRBJ2-4; as DNA is missing, the TRBD1 call by TCRdb cannot be tested. The germline CDR1 and CDR2 sequences are PRHDT and FYEKMQ (reference sequence). The CDR3 is made up of 15 amino acids. CDR3 sequence reads: CASSLPYRQGNIQYF.

This rearrangement joins TRBV27 to TRBJ2-3; TCRdb lists TRBD1, though no DNA is available to test this call. Germline CDR1 and CDR2: MNHEY and SMNVEV (reference sequence). This CDR3 has 15 amino acids. The CDR3 sequence is CASSLYPGFTDTQYF.

The rearrangement joins TRBV12-3 or TRBV12-4 to TRBJ2-6; lacking DNA, the TRBD1 call made by TCRdb goes unchecked. The CDR3 runs 18 residues. CDR3 in amino acids: CASSLSSGFGSGANVLTF.

This sequence joins TRBV25-1 and TRBJ1-6. The CDR3 extends over 13 amino acids. Germline CDR1 reads MGHDK; CDR2 reads SYGVNS. This chain's CDR3 is CASSELANSPLHF.